This T cell receptor (beta chain) was sequenced for a study of cytomegalovirus exposure and HLA in healthy donors. Study-level information: As an earlier analysis found, about 190 million T cells yielded 95 million to 130 million unique TCR beta sequences. General study results and limits: Further analysis, carried out later, found HLA-associated TCR beta chains more clonally expanded than equally common other chains. In a later analysis, CMV-associated beta chains were mostly HLA-associated, it appeared.

Germline V gene lookup returns CDR1 SGHNT and CDR2 YYREEE (reference sequence). Between the trimmed V and J ends, which lost 4 bases and 5 bases, there was a span of 12 bases. This CDR3 region has 13 residues. In regard to this clone: What it recognizes is unknown.

PCR primers comprised 60 Vbeta and 13 Jbeta primers. Per the authors' pipeline: Per a later analysis, the number of unique TCR beta chains was about 80 million, of which 10 million to 11 million were shared. Method: immunoSEQ multiplex PCR; TCRdb's copy keeps in-frame clones and lacks some. That table is the source of V, J and clone size, and D and trimming were worked out from the DNA. In the table there are more than 85,000 clones, approximately 63% of which are singletons. Material: PBMCs. This sequence was found in a woman aged 30 to 39 in good health and CMV-seronegative. The genes are TRBV5-4 and TRBJ1-2, with D perhaps TRBD1 (6 bases). For the CDR3, the DNA is TGTGCCAGCAGCCCGGACAGTGATTATGGCTACACCTTC. This codes for CASSPDSDYGYTF.